Listed below are T cell receptor beta chains from one sample, sequenced in a study of cytomegalovirus exposure and HLA in healthy donors. TCRdb's table, derived via immunoSEQ multiplex PCR, lists solely in-frame clones and lacks some. Among 150,000 to 200,000 clones listed, 77% were seen once. Sequencing input: PBMCs. These receptors came from a woman in her 40s in good health and CMV-seropositive. Both conserved end residues are part of each CDR3. The order of the fields is D gene, J gene, clone size, V gene, CDR3 length, CDR3 protein, CDR3 DNA. A D gene is named only where the DNA matches it firmly. The size field is filled for only some rows; it gives once, few, many or a size class.

TRBD1	TRBJ1-5	-	TRBV28	13	CASNTGGNQPQHF	TGTGCCAGCAACACAGGGGGCAATCAGCCCCAGCATTTT
TRBD1	TRBJ2-2	-	TRBV2	17	CASSAGQANGNTGELFF	TGTGCCAGCAGTGCTGGACAGGCAAACGGGAACACCGGGGAGCTGTTTTTT
-	TRBJ1-1	few	TRBV4-1	13	CASSLQANTEAFF	TGCGCCAGCAGTTTACAGGCGAACACTGAAGCTTTCTTT
-	TRBJ2-5	-	TRBV7-2	16	CASSLQVAPGQETQYF	TGTGCCAGCAGCTTACAGGTCGCCCCGGGACAAGAGACCCAGTACTTC
TRBD1	TRBJ1-6	-	TRBV28	15	CASRGQGVYNSPLHF	TGTGCCAGCAGGGGACAGGGGGTCTATAATTCACCCCTCCACTTT
TRBD2	TRBJ2-7	-	TRBV29-1	14	CSVEGLAGGSEQYF	TGCAGCGTTGAAGGACTAGCGGGAGGTTCAGAACAGTACTTC
-	TRBJ1-2	few	TRBV30	15	CAWSLRKTGSLGYTF	TGTGCCTGGAGTTTACGAAAGACAGGTTCGCTAGGCTACACCTTC
-	TRBJ2-1	-	TRBV7-8	14	CASSLARGNNEQFF	TGTGCCAGCAGCTTAGCCAGAGGAAACAATGAGCAGTTCTTC
TRBD1	TRBJ2-5	-	TRBV18	16	CASSPPDRGAIETQYF	TGTGCCAGCTCACCACCGGACAGGGGGGCGATAGAGACCCAGTACTTC
-	TRBJ2-7	-	TRBV5-6	12	CASSYDSYEQYF	TGTGCCAGCAGCTATGACAGTTATGAGCAGTACTTC
TRBD1	TRBJ1-2	-	TRBV18	13	CASSPDRDYGYTF	TGTGCCAGCTCCCCCGACAGGGACTATGGCTACACCTTC
-	TRBJ1-1	-	TRBV18	14	CASSEAGVNTEAFF	TGTGCCAGCTCTGAGGCAGGGGTGAACACTGAAGCTTTCTTT
-	TRBJ2-7	-	TRBV5-1	13	CASSEGDNYEQYF	TGCGCCAGCAGCGAGGGGGATAACTACGAGCAGTACTTC
-	TRBJ1-2	-	TRBV30	15	CAWSVGAQGGYGYTF	TGTGCCTGGAGTGTAGGGGCACAGGGTGGCTATGGCTACACCTTC
-	TRBJ2-7	-	TRBV4-2	14	CASSQDRDSYEQYF	TGTGCCAGCAGCCAAGACAGGGACTCCTACGAGCAGTACTTC
TRBD1	TRBJ2-5	-	TRBV5-4	15	CASSGTPGQQETQYF	TGTGCCAGCAGCGGTACCCCGGGACAGCAAGAGACCCAGTACTTC
TRBD1	TRBJ1-6	-	TRBV27	12	CASSDRGSPLHF	TGTGCCAGCAGTGACAGGGGATCACCCCTCCACTTT
TRBD2	TRBJ2-1	-	TRBV10-3	15	CAISEVSGGQNEQFF	TGTGCCATCAGTGAGGTTAGCGGGGGACAAAATGAGCAGTTCTTC
-	TRBJ2-5	-	TRBV5-5	15	CASSLGITGKETQYF	TGTGCCAGCAGCTTGGGAATCACAGGGAAAGAGACCCAGTACTTC
TRBD1	TRBJ2-7	-	TRBV28	14	CASSWTGGIYEQYF	TGTGCCAGCAGTTGGACAGGGGGTATCTACGAGCAGTACTTC
TRBD2	TRBJ2-1	-	TRBV7-2	16	CASSLVAGVLYNEQFF	TGTGCCAGCAGCTTAGTAGCGGGAGTTCTCTACAATGAGCAGTTCTTC
-	TRBJ1-6	once	TRBV30	16	CAWNRRLSSYNSPLHF	TGTGCCTGGAACCGGCGGCTGAGCTCCTATAATTCACCCCTCCACTTT
TRBD2	TRBJ2-5	-	TRBV11-2	17	CASSMGTSGIVGETQYF	TGTGCCAGCAGCATGGGGACTAGCGGGATAGTAGGAGAGACCCAGTACTTC
-	TRBJ2-1	-	TRBV7-2	12	CASSPHYNEQFF	TGTGCCAGCAGCCCCCATTACAATGAGCAGTTCTTC
TRBD1	TRBJ1-1	-	TRBV30	13	CAWPGQEGTVAFF	TGTGCCTGGCCGGGACAGGAGGGAACGGTGGCTTTCTTT
-	TRBJ1-2	-	TRBV18	14	CASSPQGPNDGYTF	TGTGCCAGCTCACCGCAGGGGCCAAATGATGGCTACACCTTC
-	TRBJ1-1	once	TRBV6-5	13	CASSNYRDTEAFF	TGTGCCAGCAGCAATTACAGGGACACGGAAGCTTTCTTT
-	TRBJ1-4	-	TRBV5-1	14	CASKEGRTNEKLFF	TGCGCCAGCAAGGAGGGGCGGACTAATGAAAAACTGTTTTTT
-	TRBJ2-7	-	TRBV2	14	CATKGGEVRYEQYF	TGTGCCACCAAGGGGGGGGAGGTTCGCTACGAGCAGTACTTC
TRBD1	TRBJ1-2	-	TRBV5-1	15	CASSSSGTGGPGYTF	TGCGCCAGCAGCTCATCCGGGACAGGAGGTCCTGGCTACACCTTC
-	TRBJ2-7	-	TRBV5-1	16	CASRFASDSLSYEQYF	TGCGCCAGCAGGTTCGCGTCGGACAGCCTCTCCTACGAGCAGTACTTC
TRBD2	TRBJ2-3	-	TRBV19	15	CASSPRAGVSDTQYF	TGTGCCAGTAGTCCCCGGGCGGGAGTATCAGATACGCAGTATTTT
-	TRBJ2-1	-	TRBV19	11	CASSGGYEQFF	TGTGCCAGTAGTGGAGGGTATGAGCAGTTCTTC
-	TRBJ2-1	once	TRBV7-9	14	CASSLEYSYNEQFF	TGTGCCAGCAGCTTAGAGTACAGCTACAATGAGCAGTTCTTC
-	TRBJ2-7	few	TRBV7-9	16	CASSLAITRGDYEQYF	TGTGCCAGCAGCTTAGCGATAACCAGGGGAGACTACGAGCAGTACTTC
TRBD2	TRBJ2-5	once	TRBV5-6	15	CASSPGLAGQETQYF	TGTGCCAGCAGCCCCGGACTAGCGGGTCAAGAGACCCAGTACTTC
-	TRBJ1-6	-	TRBV30	15	CAWKFPSSYNSPLHF	TGTGCCTGGAAATTCCCGAGCTCCTATAATTCACCCCTCCACTTT
TRBD1	TRBJ1-4	-	TRBV19	14	CASSIGQGYEKLFF	TGTGCCAGTAGTATCGGACAGGGGTACGAAAAACTGTTTTTT
TRBD2	TRBJ2-1	-	TRBV5-6	16	CASSRTSGGAYNEQFF	TGTGCCAGCAGTCGGACTAGCGGGGGGGCCTACAATGAGCAGTTCTTC
TRBD1	TRBJ2-1	once	TRBV9	13	CASSSQPGTGEFF	TGTGCCAGCAGCTCCCAACCGGGGACAGGGGAGTTCTTC
-	TRBJ1-3	-	TRBV18	16	CASSPDRPNSGNTIYF	TGTGCCAGCTCACCTGACAGGCCGAACTCTGGAAACACCATATATTTT
-	TRBJ1-3	-	TRBV29-1	12	CSAGFSGNTIYF	TGCAGCGCAGGCTTCTCTGGAAACACCATATATTTT
TRBD2	TRBJ2-5	once	TRBV25-1	15	CASSPTSGGQETQYF	TGTGCCAGCAGCCCGACTAGCGGGGGGCAAGAGACCCAGTACTTC
TRBD1	TRBJ1-2	-	TRBV7-8	13	CASSLDRVRGYTF	TGTGCCAGCAGCCTGGACAGGGTGCGGGGCTACACCTTC
-	TRBJ1-5	-	TRBV18	13	CASSAQGSQPQHF	TGTGCCAGCTCGGCACAGGGAAGTCAGCCCCAGCATTTT
TRBD2	TRBJ2-3	-	TRBV5-1	17	CASSFGGGGVSTDTQYF	TGCGCCAGCAGCTTTGGCGGGGGTGGCGTGAGCACAGATACGCAGTATTTT
-	TRBJ2-3	few	TRBV27	17	CASSSRGYNNFGDTQYF	TGTGCCAGCAGTTCAAGAGGGTACAATAACTTCGGCGATACGCAGTATTTT
TRBD1	TRBJ1-5	-	TRBV19	14	CASNSDRAHQPQHF	TGTGCCAGTAACTCCGACAGGGCGCATCAGCCCCAGCATTTT
-	TRBJ1-1	-	TRBV11-2	15	CASTPNRVLSTEAFF	TGTGCCAGCACGCCAAACAGGGTTCTGTCGACTGAAGCTTTCTTT
-	TRBJ1-3	-	TRBV12-5	15	CASGLTRGCGNTIYF	TGTGCTAGTGGTTTGACTAGGGGGTGTGGAAACACCATATATTTT
TRBD2	TRBJ2-3	once	TRBV5-1	14	CASSSSGGSDTQYF	TGCGCCAGCAGCTCTAGCGGGGGGTCAGATACGCAGTATTTT
-	TRBJ2-5	-	TRBV7-2	14	CASSSYDYQETQYF	TGTGCCAGCAGCTCCTACGACTACCAAGAGACCCAGTACTTC
-	TRBJ2-1	-	TRBV14	15	CASSQDGGRGGEQFF	TGTGCCAGCAGCCAAGATGGGGGGAGAGGAGGTGAGCAGTTCTTC
TRBD2	TRBJ2-3	-	TRBV5-1	16	CASSPTSGTVGDTQYF	TGCGCCAGCAGCCCAACTAGCGGGACCGTGGGGGATACGCAGTATTTT
TRBD1	TRBJ2-7	-	TRBV28	15	CASSSPTGRNYEQYF	TGTGCCAGCAGTTCCCCGACAGGGCGGAACTACGAGCAGTACTTC